This T cell receptor (beta chain) was retrieved from a study of shared T cell receptors in the human thymus. The junction had 6 bases not matched to a gene; V was cut back by 0 bases and J by 2 bases. Germline V lookup: CDR1 MGHRA, CDR2 YSYEKL. CDR3 length: 17 residues. Turning to this clone: Other nucleotide sequences in the sample specify the same CDR3.

The data were produced by immunoSEQ multiplex PCR, yet TCRdb's version contains in-frame clones alone and is incomplete. The sample carries 600,000 to 900,000 clones, over 75% recorded once. The sample was also reused in another study, on human thymus T cells. As reported in that work: Related research reported highly overlapping thymic repertoires among unrelated individuals.

This TCR was sampled from a girl under two years old with a congenital heart defect. The specimen was thymocytes. The chain has TRBV4-1 and TRBJ2-1; the match to TRBD1 covers 8 bases. Here the CDR3 reads CASSQDGPGGPYNEQFF. The CDR3 DNA reads as TGCGCCAGCAGCCAAGATGGCCCAGGGGGCCCCTACAATGAGCAGTTCTTC.